The 9 T cell receptor beta chains presented below share a single source sample, sequenced in a study of tumor-infiltrating lymphocytes in oesophageal squamous cell carcinoma. TCRdb re-derived calls from the PCR reads in MiXCR, one entry per CDR3 protein. The sample lists 15,000 to 25,000 distinct CDR3 sequences; roughly 40% were seen once. Sequencing was done on a sample of esophageal tumor tissue. The receptors shown here come from a male donor with esophageal squamous cell carcinoma.

Many counts were recorded for this clonotype. The chain couples TRBV7-9 to TRBJ1-4; D perhaps matches TRBD1 (5 bases). Trimming pared 4 bases from V and 8 bases from J, leaving 17 bases between. The V gene's germline CDR1 is SEHNR and CDR2 FQNEAQ (reference sequence). CDR3 length: 15 amino acids. CDR3 DNA: TGTGCCAGCAGCTCCGGGCCATCTGGGGCAGAAAAACTGTTTTTT. It is translated as CASSSGPSGAEKLFF.

The rearrangement links TRBV6-1 to TRBJ1-5; no reliable D call. V was cut by 8 bases and J by 0 bases, with 11 bases left in between. The germline CDR1 and CDR2 sequences are MNHNS and SASEGT. This CDR3 is 14 amino acids long. The CDR3 coding sequence is TGTGCCAGCCGGCCGGATTATAGCAATCAGCCCCAGCATTTT. Translation gives CASRPDYSNQPQHF.

Details on this clonotype: Just one base apart from a much larger clone, this may be a read error. This chain links TRBV2 with TRBJ1-4; D gene unclear. Trimming left V 1 base short and J 16 bases short, with 22 bases between. Per germline, CDR1 SNHLY and CDR2 FYNNEI. The CDR3 runs 15 residues. CDR3 sequence: CASSEGAGRSDTQFF. DNA for the CDR3: TGTGCCAGCAGTGAAGGGGCGGGAAGGTCAGATACGCAGTTTTTT.

This clonotype was counted ten times or more. The V and J genes are TRBV12-3 or TRBV12-4 and TRBJ2-2; D possibly corresponds to TRBD1 (5 bases). V was shortened by 7 bases and J by 7 bases, with 19 bases between the two germline ends. This CDR3 is 15 amino acids long. The CDR3: CASTPQGGFLGELFF. CDR3 bases: TGTGCCAGCACACCGCAGGGTGGGTTCCTCGGGGAGCTGTTTTTT.

This clonotype was recorded at least ten times. This rearrangement joins TRBV28 to TRBJ2-7; TRBD1 agrees at 10 bases. The CDR3 has 15 residues. Germline CDR1 reads MDHEN; CDR2 reads SYDVKM. The junction had 5 bases not matched to a gene; V was cut back by 5 bases and J by 1 base. CDR3 bases: TGTGCCAGCAGTGAGTCGGGACAGGGGTCCTACGAGCAGTACTTC. Protein product: CASSESGQGSYEQYF.

Judged by abundance, this clonotype is medium-sized (0.01 to 0.1%). V and J are TRBV7-2 and TRBJ1-2; 10 bases fit TRBD1. With V trimmed by 5 bases and J by 8 bases, 8 bases remained unmatched. The germline V gene encodes CDR1 SGHTA and CDR2 FQGNSA. This CDR3 spans 14 amino acids. The CDR3 DNA reads TGTGCCAGCAGCGTAAGACAGGGGGCTGAAGGCTACACCTTC. As protein: CASSVRQGAEGYTF.

The rearrangement links TRBV24-1 to TRBJ2-5; D ambiguous. The J call may be in error: the DNA end matches TRBJ2-6 better. Germline CDR1 reads KGHDR; CDR2 reads SFDVKD. This CDR3 spans 15 amino acids. CDR3: CATSGRTSGANVLTF. The DNA for the CDR3 is TGTGCCACCAGTGGCCGGACCTCTGGGGCCAACGTCCTGACTTTC.

Of note for this clonotype: Here the CDR3 omits its conserved ending phenylalanine or tryptophan, so a read error is the likely source. The DNA is left out, because the CDR3 cannot be placed on it with certainty; the CDR3 is given as TCRdb lists it. The V and J genes are TRBV7-4 and TRBJ2-3; no check of the table's D call, TRBD1, against the DNA was made. Germline V CDR1 and CDR2: SGHVT, SQSDAQ. The CDR3 spans 14 amino acids, including both terminal residues. The chain's CDR3 is CASSLGAMATPSVR.

This clonotype qualifies as hyperexpanded (1% or more). The chain links TRBV12-3 or TRBV12-4 to TRBJ2-5, with 9 positions matching TRBD2. The CDR3 length is 15 residues. J gave up 1 base and V 3 bases, and 3 bases lay outside the gene matches. CDR3 sequence reads: CASSLGRGGQETQYF. DNA of the CDR3: TGTGCCAGCAGTTTGGGGCGGGGGGGCCAAGAGACCCAGTACTTC.